This record looks at one T cell receptor (beta chain) sequence and its context. CDR3 length: 17 residues. V gave up 4 bases and J gave up 5 bases; unmatched junction bases: 13. Germline assignment: CDR1 SGHRS and CDR2 YFSETQ. Some clones are missing from TCRdb's copy, which holds only in-frame ones; the method was immunoSEQ multiplex PCR. The sample records roughly 200,000 clones, about 80% being singletons. This sample was included in a study of blood T cell repertoires in COVID-19. Across the whole study: Italy, Spain and the United States were the sources of the convalescent and acute COVID-19 samples.

Sequences were obtained from peripheral blood. This TCR was sampled from a man aged 50 to 59 with active or convalescent COVID-19. This rearrangement joins TRBV5-1 to TRBJ2-7, with 12 nucleotides matching TRBD1. CDR3 in amino acids: CASSPGTGGAMLNEQYF. The CDR3 nucleotides read TGCGCCAGCAGCCCTGGGACAGGGGGCGCGATGTTGAACGAGCAGTACTTC.